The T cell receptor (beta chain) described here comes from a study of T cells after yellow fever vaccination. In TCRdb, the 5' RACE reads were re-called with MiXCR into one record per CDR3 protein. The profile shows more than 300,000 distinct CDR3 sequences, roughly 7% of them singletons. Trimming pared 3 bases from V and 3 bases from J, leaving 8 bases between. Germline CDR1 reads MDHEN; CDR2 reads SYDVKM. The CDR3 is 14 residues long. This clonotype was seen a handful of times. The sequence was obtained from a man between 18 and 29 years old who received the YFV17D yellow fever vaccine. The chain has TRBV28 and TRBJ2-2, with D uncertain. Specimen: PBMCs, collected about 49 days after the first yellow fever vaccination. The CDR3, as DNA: TGTGCCAGCAGTTTCTTGGGCGACACCGGGGAGCTGTTTTTT. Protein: CASSFLGDTGELFF.